A selection of T cell receptor beta chains follows, all from one sample in a study of blood T cell repertoires in COVID-19. The repertoire was sequenced with immunoSEQ multiplex PCR; TCRdb's copy has only in-frame clones and lacks some. The data contain approximately 70,000 clones, more than 75% of them seen just once; the ten biggest clones take up around 20%. Sample: peripheral blood. All receptors come from a human donor in a cohort sampled during active COVID-19. CDR3s include the opening cysteine and the closing phenylalanine or tryptophan. D genes are given only for firm matches.

v_call: TRBV19
d_call: NA
j_call: TRBJ1-1
cdr3_aa: CASSMGQLNTEAFF

v_call: TRBV24-1
d_call: TRBD2
j_call: TRBJ2-2
cdr3_aa: CATSQELAGDPGELFF

v_call: TRBV6-6
d_call: TRBD2
j_call: TRBJ2-1
cdr3_aa: CASSYSSGGAREQFF

v_call: TRBV30
d_call: NA
j_call: TRBJ2-3
cdr3_aa: CAWSDSGLLTDTQYF

v_call: TRBV6-2/TRBV6-3
d_call: TRBD1
j_call: TRBJ1-1
cdr3_aa: CASSFRTGANTEAFF

v_call: TRBV5-5
d_call: TRBD2
j_call: TRBJ2-3
cdr3_aa: CASSPGLGVADTQYF

v_call: TRBV28
d_call: TRBD2
j_call: TRBJ2-1
cdr3_aa: CASSGTSASSYNEQFF

v_call: TRBV12-3/TRBV12-4
d_call: NA
j_call: TRBJ2-2
cdr3_aa: CASSLSGGELFF

v_call: TRBV4-3
d_call: NA
j_call: TRBJ1-2
cdr3_aa: CASSQRVQGIYGYTF

v_call: TRBV7-9
d_call: TRBD1
j_call: TRBJ2-2
cdr3_aa: CASSTPTGIGELFF

v_call: TRBV7-8
d_call: TRBD2
j_call: TRBJ2-7
cdr3_aa: CASSPYRVAGPYEQYF

v_call: TRBV11-1
d_call: NA
j_call: TRBJ2-7
cdr3_aa: CASSLARGVWDTYEQYF

v_call: TRBV4-2
d_call: TRBD2
j_call: TRBJ2-1
cdr3_aa: CASSAGASYNEQFF

v_call: TRBV27
d_call: NA
j_call: TRBJ2-3
cdr3_aa: CASSSSFGGSTDTQYF

v_call: TRBV11-2
d_call: TRBD2
j_call: TRBJ2-1
cdr3_aa: CASSWGLAYNEQFF

v_call: TRBV18
d_call: TRBD1
j_call: TRBJ2-5
cdr3_aa: CASSLNQGASQETQYF

v_call: TRBV18
d_call: NA
j_call: TRBJ1-1
cdr3_aa: CASSALSGERNTEAFF

v_call: TRBV6-5
d_call: TRBD1
j_call: TRBJ2-7
cdr3_aa: CASKGQGYYEQYF

v_call: TRBV29-1
d_call: NA
j_call: TRBJ1-2
cdr3_aa: CSVGGGSGYGYTF

v_call: TRBV7-7
d_call: TRBD2
j_call: TRBJ2-3
cdr3_aa: CASSPMFSGGDTQYF

v_call: TRBV9
d_call: NA
j_call: TRBJ2-1
cdr3_aa: CASSVPTSYNEQFF

v_call: TRBV10-3
d_call: TRBD1
j_call: TRBJ2-1
cdr3_aa: CAISEFPQGASSNEQFF

v_call: TRBV18
d_call: TRBD1
j_call: TRBJ1-1
cdr3_aa: CASSQTGSEAFF

v_call: TRBV5-1
d_call: NA
j_call: TRBJ1-3
cdr3_aa: CASSSQQGVGNTIYF

v_call: TRBV7-2
d_call: NA
j_call: TRBJ1-4
cdr3_aa: CASSTGGTQRQKLFF

v_call: TRBV7-2
d_call: NA
j_call: TRBJ2-2
cdr3_aa: CASSYYRATGELFF

v_call: TRBV5-4
d_call: TRBD1
j_call: TRBJ2-1
cdr3_aa: CASSFGPGTGVDEQFF

v_call: TRBV12-3/TRBV12-4
d_call: TRBD2
j_call: TRBJ2-3
cdr3_aa: CASSGGLAQYF

v_call: TRBV2
d_call: TRBD1
j_call: TRBJ1-4
cdr3_aa: CASRRQGPTNEKLFF

v_call: TRBV10-2
d_call: NA
j_call: TRBJ1-5
cdr3_aa: CASSERGHQPQHF

v_call: TRBV21-1
d_call: NA
j_call: TRBJ2-5
cdr3_aa: CASSKVAGAEETQYF

v_call: TRBV7-9
d_call: TRBD2
j_call: TRBJ2-2
cdr3_aa: CASSLLAGVFGELFF

v_call: TRBV5-1
d_call: NA
j_call: TRBJ1-4
cdr3_aa: CASSHNPRSRTPGEKLFF

v_call: TRBV7-6
d_call: NA
j_call: TRBJ2-6
cdr3_aa: CASSLGGSGANVLTF

v_call: TRBV20-1
d_call: NA
j_call: TRBJ2-1
cdr3_aa: CSAYDNNEQFF

v_call: TRBV7-2
d_call: NA
j_call: TRBJ2-1
cdr3_aa: CASSRAGRDNEQFF

v_call: TRBV5-1
d_call: TRBD2
j_call: TRBJ2-1
cdr3_aa: CASSLVTSGGEQFF

v_call: TRBV5-1
d_call: TRBD1
j_call: TRBJ1-5
cdr3_aa: CASSLWGGQGNQPQHF

v_call: TRBV11-3
d_call: TRBD2
j_call: TRBJ2-3
cdr3_aa: CASSASGIEDTQYF

v_call: TRBV7-9
d_call: TRBD2
j_call: TRBJ2-3
cdr3_aa: CASSPGTSGRTDTQYF

v_call: TRBV27
d_call: TRBD2
j_call: TRBJ2-3
cdr3_aa: CASSLSTTSWGGTDTQYF

v_call: TRBV29-1
d_call: TRBD1
j_call: TRBJ2-7
cdr3_aa: CSVERQGREQYF

v_call: TRBV5-1
d_call: TRBD2
j_call: TRBJ2-5
cdr3_aa: CASRPDASGGAETQYF

v_call: TRBV2
d_call: NA
j_call: TRBJ2-7
cdr3_aa: CASSDSGSYEQYF

v_call: TRBV27
d_call: TRBD1
j_call: TRBJ2-1
cdr3_aa: CASSLQGTVYGNEQFF

v_call: TRBV11-2
d_call: TRBD1
j_call: TRBJ1-1
cdr3_aa: CASSLADRGGTEAFF

v_call: TRBV29-1
d_call: TRBD2
j_call: TRBJ2-1
cdr3_aa: CSVPLGSGRYNEQFF

v_call: TRBV6-5
d_call: TRBD1
j_call: TRBJ2-5
cdr3_aa: CASSSRDRLQETQYF

v_call: TRBV3-1/TRBV3-2
d_call: TRBD1
j_call: TRBJ1-2
cdr3_aa: CASSPAGTGHYGYTF

v_call: TRBV5-1
d_call: TRBD2
j_call: TRBJ2-3
cdr3_aa: CASSRGTSGDASTDTQYF

v_call: TRBV19
d_call: NA
j_call: TRBJ1-1
cdr3_aa: CASSIMGGTEAFF

v_call: TRBV5-4
d_call: TRBD2
j_call: TRBJ2-4
cdr3_aa: CASSPGTSVLAKNIQYF

v_call: TRBV5-1
d_call: NA
j_call: TRBJ2-2
cdr3_aa: CASSLGVGGTGELFF

v_call: TRBV7-9
d_call: NA
j_call: TRBJ2-2
cdr3_aa: CASRMGRANTGELFF